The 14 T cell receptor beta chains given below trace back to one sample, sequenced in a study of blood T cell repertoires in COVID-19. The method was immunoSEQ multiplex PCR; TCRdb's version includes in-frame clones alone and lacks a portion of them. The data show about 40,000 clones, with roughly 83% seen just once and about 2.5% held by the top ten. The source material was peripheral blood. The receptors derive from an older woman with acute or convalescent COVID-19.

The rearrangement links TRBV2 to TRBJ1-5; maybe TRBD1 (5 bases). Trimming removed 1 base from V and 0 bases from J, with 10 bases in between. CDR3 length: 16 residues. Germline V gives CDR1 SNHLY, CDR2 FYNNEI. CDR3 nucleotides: TGTGCCAGCAGTGAAGAGCAGGGACTTAGCAATCAGCCCCAGCATTTT. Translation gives CASSEEQGLSNQPQHF. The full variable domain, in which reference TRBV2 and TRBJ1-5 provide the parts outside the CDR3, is EPEVTQTPSHQVTQMGQEVILRCVPISNHLYFYWYRQILGQKVEFLVSFYNNEISEKSEIFDDQFSVERPDGSNFTLKIRSTKLEDSAMYFCASSEEQGLSNQPQHFGDGTRLSIL.

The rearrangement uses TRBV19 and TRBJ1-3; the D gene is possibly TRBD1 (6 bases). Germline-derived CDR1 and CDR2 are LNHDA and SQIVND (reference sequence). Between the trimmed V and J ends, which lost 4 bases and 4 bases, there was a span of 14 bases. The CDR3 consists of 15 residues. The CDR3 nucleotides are TGTGCCAGTAGTAGACTACAGGGATCGGGAAACACCATATATTTT. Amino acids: CASSRLQGSGNTIYF. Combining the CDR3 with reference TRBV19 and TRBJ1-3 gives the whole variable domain DGGITQSPKYLFRKEGQNVTLSCEQNLNHDAMYWYRQDPGQGLRLIYYSQIVNDFQKGDIAEGYSVSREKKESFPLTVTSAQKNPTAFYLCASSRLQGSGNTIYFGEGSWLTVV.

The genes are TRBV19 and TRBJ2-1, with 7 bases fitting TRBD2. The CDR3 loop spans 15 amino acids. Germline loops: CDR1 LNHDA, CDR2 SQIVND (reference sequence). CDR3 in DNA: TGTGCATGCCGGGGTGGCGGGGGAGTTGGAAATGAGCAGTTCTTC. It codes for CACRGGGGVGNEQFF.

The CDR3 here is CASSLGPGGRLYNEQFF. The CDR3 DNA reads TGTGCCAGCAGCTTGGGGCCCGGCGGGAGGCTCTACAATGAGCAGTTCTTC. The rearrangement uses TRBV5-6 and TRBJ2-1; 8 bases are shared with TRBD2. Germline V gives CDR1 SGHDT, CDR2 YYEEEE. The CDR3 consists of 17 residues. The junction had 8 bases not matched to a gene; V was cut back by 0 bases and J by 3 bases. The whole variable domain, filled in from reference TRBV5-6 and TRBJ2-1, reads DAGVTQSPTHLIKTRGQQVTLRCSPKSGHDTVSWYQQALGQGPQFIFQYYEEEERQRGNFPDRFSGHQFPNYSSELNVNALLLGDSALYLCASSLGPGGRLYNEQFFGPGTRLTVL.

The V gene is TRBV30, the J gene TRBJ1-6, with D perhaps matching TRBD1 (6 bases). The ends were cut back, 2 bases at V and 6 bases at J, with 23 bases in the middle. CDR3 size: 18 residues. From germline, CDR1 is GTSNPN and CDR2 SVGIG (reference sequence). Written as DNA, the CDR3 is TGTGCCTGGAGTTCCCTCCGGACAGCTAAACCACTTAATTCACCCCTCCACTTT. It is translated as CAWSSLRTAKPLNSPLHF.

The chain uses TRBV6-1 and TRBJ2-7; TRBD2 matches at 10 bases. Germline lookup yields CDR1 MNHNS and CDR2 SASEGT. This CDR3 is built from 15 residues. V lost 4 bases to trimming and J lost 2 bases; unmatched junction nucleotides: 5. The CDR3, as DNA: TGTGCCAGCAGTGCAGCGGGAGGGCCCGCCTACGAGCAGTACTTC. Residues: CASSAAGGPAYEQYF.

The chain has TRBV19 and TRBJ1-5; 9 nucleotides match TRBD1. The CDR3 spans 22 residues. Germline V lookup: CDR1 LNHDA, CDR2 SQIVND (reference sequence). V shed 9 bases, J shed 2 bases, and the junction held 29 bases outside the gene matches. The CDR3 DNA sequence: TGTGCCAGCCTCCCCGCGGGGTTACAGGGGGCGCGAGGGGGGTGGCGCAATCAGCCCCAGCATTTT. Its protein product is CASLPAGLQGARGGWRNQPQHF.

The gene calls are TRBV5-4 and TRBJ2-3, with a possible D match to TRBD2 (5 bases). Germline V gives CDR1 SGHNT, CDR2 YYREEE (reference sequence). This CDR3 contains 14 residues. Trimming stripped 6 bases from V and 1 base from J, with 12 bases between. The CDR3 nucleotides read TGTGCCAGCAAACAACTAGTCGGCACAGATACGCAGTATTTT. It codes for CASKQLVGTDTQYF.

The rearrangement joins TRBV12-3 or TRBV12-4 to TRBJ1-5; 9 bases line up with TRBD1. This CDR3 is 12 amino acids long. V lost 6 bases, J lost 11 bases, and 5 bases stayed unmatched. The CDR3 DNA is TGTGCCAGCAGCCGGACAGGGGAAGCCCAGCATTTT. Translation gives CASSRTGEAQHF.

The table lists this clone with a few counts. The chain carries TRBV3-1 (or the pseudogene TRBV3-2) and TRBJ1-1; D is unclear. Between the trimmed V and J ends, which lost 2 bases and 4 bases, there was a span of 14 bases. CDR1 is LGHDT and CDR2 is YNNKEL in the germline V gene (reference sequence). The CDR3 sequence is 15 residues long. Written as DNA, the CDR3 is TGTGCCAGCAGCCAATTGTGGGCGTTAGGCACTGAAGCTTTCTTT. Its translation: CASSQLWALGTEAFF.

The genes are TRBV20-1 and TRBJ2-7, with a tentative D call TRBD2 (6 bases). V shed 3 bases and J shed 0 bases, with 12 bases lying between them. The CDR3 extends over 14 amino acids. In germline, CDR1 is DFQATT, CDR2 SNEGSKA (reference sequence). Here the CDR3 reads CSASKAGNSYEQYF. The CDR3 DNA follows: TGCAGTGCTAGTAAAGCGGGCAACTCCTACGAGCAGTACTTC.

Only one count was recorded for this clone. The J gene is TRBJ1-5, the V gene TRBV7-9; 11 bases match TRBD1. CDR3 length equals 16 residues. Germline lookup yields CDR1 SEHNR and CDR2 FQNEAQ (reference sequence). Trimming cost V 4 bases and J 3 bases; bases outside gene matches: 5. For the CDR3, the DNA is TGTGCCAGCAGCTCCGGACAGGGGGCTAACAATCAGCCCCAGCATTTT. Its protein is CASSSGQGANNQPQHF.

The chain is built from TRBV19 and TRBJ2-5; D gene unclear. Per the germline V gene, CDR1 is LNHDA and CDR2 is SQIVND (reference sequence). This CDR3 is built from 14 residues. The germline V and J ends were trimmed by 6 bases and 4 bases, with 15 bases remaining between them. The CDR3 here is CASSYRSPGETQYF. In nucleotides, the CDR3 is TGTGCCAGTAGCTATAGGTCCCCAGGAGAGACCCAGTACTTC.

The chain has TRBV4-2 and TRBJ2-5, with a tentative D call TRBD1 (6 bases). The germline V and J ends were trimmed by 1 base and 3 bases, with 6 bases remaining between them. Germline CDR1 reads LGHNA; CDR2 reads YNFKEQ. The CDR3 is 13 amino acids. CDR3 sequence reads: CASSQAGEETQYF. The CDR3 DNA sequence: TGTGCCAGCAGCCAAGCAGGGGAAGAGACCCAGTACTTC.